This T cell receptor (beta chain) was sequenced in a study of cytotoxic CD8 clonotypes in ibrutinib-treated CLL. Only in-frame clones appear in the TCRdb table, and some are missing; sequencing was by immunoSEQ multiplex PCR. The sample yields about 140,000 clones, approximately 90% seen once. As concerns this clone: What it binds is unknown.

General study results and limits: Clonality grew at ibrutinib response; at progression, it decreased back toward baseline. Sample timing was unmatched between remission and later-progressing patients; lymph nodes unstudied. Among the clonotypes, public ones were uncommon and contracted or held stable on treatment.

Approximately 2 micrograms of genomic DNA came from cryopreserved PBMCs for TCR beta libraries. Trimming pared 7 bases from V and 4 bases from J, leaving 16 bases between. CDR1 and CDR2 (germline): MDHEN, SYDVKM. The CDR3 sequence is 14 residues long. The chain links TRBV28 to TRBJ1-2; D uncertain. The sample consisted of PBMCs, taken after 12 months of ibrutinib treatment. The source of this sequence is a human donor with chronic lymphocytic leukemia. The CDR3 DNA sequence: TGTGCCAGCACCCCACCCGGGTCTCGCTATGGCTACACCTTC. It yields the protein CASTPPGSRYGYTF.